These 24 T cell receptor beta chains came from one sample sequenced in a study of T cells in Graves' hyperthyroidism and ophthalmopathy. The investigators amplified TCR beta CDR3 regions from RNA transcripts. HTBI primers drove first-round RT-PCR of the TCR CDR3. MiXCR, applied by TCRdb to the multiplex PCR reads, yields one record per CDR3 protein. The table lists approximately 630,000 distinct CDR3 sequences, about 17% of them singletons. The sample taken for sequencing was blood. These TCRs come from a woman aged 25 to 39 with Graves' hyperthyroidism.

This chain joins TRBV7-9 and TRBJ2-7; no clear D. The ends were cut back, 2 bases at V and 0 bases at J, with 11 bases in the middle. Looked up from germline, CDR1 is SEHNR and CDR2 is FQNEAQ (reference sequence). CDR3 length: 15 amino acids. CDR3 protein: CASSLRAKSSYEQYF. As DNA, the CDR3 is TGTGCCAGCAGCTTACGTGCGAAGAGCTCCTACGAGCAGTACTTC.

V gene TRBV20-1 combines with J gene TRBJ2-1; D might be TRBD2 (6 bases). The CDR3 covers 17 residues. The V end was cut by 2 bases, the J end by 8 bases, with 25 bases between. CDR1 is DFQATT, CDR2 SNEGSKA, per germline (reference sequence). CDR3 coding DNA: TGCAGTGCTAGAAATTTAAGGCCAGCCTACGGGGAGGATGAGCAGTTCTTC. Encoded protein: CSARNLRPAYGEDEQFF.

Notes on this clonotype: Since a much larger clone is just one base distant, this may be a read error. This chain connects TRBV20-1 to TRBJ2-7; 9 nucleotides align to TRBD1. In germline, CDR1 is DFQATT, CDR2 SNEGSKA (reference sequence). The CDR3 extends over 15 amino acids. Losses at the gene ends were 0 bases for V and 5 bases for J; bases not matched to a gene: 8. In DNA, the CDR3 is TGCAGTGCTAGAGATCGACAGGGGGGATATCACGAGCAGTACTTC. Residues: CSARDRQGGYHEQYF.

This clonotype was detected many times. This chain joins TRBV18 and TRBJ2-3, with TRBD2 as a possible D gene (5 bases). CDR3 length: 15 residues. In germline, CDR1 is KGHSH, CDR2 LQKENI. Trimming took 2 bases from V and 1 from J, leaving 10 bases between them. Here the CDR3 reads CASSPFSARTDTQYF. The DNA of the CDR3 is TGTGCCAGCTCACCATTTAGCGCTCGCACAGATACGCAGTATTTT.

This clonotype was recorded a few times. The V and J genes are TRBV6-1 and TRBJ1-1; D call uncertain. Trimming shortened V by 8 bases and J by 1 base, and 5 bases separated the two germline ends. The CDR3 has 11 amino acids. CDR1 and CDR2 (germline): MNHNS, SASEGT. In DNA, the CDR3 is TGTGCCAGCGCAAGGAACACTGAAGCTTTCTTT. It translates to CASARNTEAFF.

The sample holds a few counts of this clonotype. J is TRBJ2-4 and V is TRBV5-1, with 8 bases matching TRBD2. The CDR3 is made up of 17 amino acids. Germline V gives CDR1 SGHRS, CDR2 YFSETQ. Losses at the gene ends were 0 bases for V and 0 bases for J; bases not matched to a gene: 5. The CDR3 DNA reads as TGCGCCAGCAGCTTGGTTGCGGGAGGACTAGCCAAAAACATTCAGTACTTC. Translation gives CASSLVAGGLAKNIQYF.

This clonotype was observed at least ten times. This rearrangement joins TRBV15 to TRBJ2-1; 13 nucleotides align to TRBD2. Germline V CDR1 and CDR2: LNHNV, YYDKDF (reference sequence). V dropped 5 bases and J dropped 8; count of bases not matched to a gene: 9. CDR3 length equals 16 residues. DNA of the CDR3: TGTGCCACCAGCCGATGGACTAGCGGGAGTGCAGATGAGCAGTTCTTC. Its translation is CATSRWTSGSADEQFF.

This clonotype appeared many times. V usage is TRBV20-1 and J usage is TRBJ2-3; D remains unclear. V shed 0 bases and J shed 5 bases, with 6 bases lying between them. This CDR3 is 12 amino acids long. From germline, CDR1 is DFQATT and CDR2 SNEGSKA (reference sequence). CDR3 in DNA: TGCAGTGCTAGAGAGAAGGGAGATACGCAGTATTTT. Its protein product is CSAREKGDTQYF.

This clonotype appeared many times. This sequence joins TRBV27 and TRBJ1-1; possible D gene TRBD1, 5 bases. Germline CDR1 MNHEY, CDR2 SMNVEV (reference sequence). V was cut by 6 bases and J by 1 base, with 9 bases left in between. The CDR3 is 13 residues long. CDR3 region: CASSAGGNTEAFF. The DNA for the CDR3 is TGTGCCAGCAGCGCCGGGGGGAACACTGAAGCTTTCTTT.

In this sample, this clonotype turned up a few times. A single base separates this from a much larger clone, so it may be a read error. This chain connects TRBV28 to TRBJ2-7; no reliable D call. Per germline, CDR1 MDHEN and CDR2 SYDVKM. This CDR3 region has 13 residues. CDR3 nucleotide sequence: TGTGCCAGCAGTGAGCTGGAAGAATACGAGCGGTACTTC. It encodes CASSELEEYERYF.

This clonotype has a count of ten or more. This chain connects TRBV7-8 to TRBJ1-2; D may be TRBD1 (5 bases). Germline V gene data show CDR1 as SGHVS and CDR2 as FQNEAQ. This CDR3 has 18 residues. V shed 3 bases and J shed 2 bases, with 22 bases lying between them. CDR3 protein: CASSLGTGLPGGNYGYTF. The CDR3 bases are TGTGCCAGCAGCTTGGGGACGGGACTCCCGGGGGGGAACTATGGCTACACCTTC.

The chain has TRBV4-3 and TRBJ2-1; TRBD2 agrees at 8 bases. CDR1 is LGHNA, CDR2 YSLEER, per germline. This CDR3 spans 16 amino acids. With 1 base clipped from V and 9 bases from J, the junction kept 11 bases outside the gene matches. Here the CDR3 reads CASSQGFGRALGEQFF. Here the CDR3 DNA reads TGCGCCAGCAGCCAAGGATTCGGGAGGGCCCTCGGTGAGCAGTTCTTC.

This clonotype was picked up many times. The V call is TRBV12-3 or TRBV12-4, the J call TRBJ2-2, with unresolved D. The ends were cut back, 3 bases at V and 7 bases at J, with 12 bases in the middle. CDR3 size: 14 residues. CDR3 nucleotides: TGTGCCAGCAGTTTTGGGTCGTCCGGCGGGGAGCTGTTTTTT. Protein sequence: CASSFGSSGGELFF.

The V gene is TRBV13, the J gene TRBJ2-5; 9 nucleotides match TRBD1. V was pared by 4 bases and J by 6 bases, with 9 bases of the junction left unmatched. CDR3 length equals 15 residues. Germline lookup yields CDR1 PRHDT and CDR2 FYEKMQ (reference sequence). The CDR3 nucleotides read TGTGCCAGCAGCTCGAACTGGGACAGGGTAAAGACCCAGTACTTC. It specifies CASSSNWDRVKTQYF.

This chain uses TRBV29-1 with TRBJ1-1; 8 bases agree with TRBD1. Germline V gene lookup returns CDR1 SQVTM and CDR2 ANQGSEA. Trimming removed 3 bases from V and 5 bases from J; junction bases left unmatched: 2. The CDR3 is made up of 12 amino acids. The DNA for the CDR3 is TGCAGCGTTGACAGGGGGCGGACTGAAGCTTTCTTT. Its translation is CSVDRGRTEAFF.

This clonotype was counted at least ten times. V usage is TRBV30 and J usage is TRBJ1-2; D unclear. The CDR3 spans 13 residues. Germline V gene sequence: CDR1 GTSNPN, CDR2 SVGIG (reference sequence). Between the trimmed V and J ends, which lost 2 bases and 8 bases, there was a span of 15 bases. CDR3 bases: TGTGCCTGGAGTTTTCGAGCTTCAGGAGGCTACACCTTC. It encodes CAWSFRASGGYTF.

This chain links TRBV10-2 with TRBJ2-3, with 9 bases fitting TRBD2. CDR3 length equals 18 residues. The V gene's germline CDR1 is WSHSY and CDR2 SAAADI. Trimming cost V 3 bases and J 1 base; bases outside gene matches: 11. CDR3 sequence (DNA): TGCGCCAGCAGTGATCCGAGACTAGCGGATGTAGGCACAGATACGCAGTATTTT. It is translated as CASSDPRLADVGTDTQYF.

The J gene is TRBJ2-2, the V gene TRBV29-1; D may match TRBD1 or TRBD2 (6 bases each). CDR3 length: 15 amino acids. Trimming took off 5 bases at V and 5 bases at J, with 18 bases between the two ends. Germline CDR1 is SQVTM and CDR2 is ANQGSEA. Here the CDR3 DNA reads TGCAGCGTTCTGGGGGGCCCGGGGGAGACCGGGGAGCTGTTTTTT. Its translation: CSVLGGPGETGELFF.

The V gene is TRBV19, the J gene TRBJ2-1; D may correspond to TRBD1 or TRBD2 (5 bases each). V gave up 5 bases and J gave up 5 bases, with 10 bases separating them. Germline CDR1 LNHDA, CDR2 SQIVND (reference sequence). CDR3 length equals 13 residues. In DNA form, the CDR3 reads TGTGCCAGTAGTCCCCGGGGACACAATGAGCAGTTCTTC. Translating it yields CASSPRGHNEQFF.

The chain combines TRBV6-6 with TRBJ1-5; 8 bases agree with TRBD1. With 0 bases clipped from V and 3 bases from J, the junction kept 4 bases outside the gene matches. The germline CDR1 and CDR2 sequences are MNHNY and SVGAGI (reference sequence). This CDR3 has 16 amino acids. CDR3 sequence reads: CASSYSQGAVNQPQHF. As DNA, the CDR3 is TGTGCCAGCAGTTACTCGCAGGGGGCGGTCAATCAGCCCCAGCATTTT.

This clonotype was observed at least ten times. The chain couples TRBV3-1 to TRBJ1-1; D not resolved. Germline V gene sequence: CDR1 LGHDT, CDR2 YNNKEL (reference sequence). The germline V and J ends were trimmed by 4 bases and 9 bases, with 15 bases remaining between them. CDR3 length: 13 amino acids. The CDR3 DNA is TGTGCCAGCAGCCCCAAGGCTACCACCCAAGCTTTCTTT. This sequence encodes CASSPKATTQAFF.

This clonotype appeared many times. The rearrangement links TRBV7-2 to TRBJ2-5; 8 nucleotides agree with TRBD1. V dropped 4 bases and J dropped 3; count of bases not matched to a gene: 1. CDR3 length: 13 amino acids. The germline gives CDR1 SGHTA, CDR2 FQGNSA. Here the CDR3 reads CASSWTGKETQYF. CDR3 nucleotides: TGTGCCAGCAGCTGGACAGGGAAAGAGACCCAGTACTTC.

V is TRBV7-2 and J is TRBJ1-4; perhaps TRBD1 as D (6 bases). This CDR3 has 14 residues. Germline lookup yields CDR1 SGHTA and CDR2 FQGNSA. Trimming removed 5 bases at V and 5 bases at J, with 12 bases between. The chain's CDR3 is CASSTQGSNEKLFF. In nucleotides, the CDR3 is TGTGCCAGCAGCACACAGGGTTCAAATGAAAAACTGTTTTTT.

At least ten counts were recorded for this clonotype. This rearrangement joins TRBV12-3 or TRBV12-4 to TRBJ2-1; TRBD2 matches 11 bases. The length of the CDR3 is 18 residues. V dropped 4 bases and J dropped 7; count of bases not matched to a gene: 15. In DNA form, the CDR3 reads TGTGCCAGCAGTTCATCCCAAATACTAGCGGGAGAGTTGAATGAGCAGTTCTTC. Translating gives CASSSSQILAGELNEQFF.